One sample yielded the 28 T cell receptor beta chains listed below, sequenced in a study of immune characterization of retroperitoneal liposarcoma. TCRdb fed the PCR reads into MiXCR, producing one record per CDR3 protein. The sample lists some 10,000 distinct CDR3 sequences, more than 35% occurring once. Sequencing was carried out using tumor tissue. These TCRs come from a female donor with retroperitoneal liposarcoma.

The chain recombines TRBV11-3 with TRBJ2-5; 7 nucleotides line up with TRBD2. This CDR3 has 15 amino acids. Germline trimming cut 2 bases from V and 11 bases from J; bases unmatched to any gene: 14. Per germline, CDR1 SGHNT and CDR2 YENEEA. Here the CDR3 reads CASSLPRAGVSEQYF. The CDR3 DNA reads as TGTGCCAGCAGCTTACCCCGGGCGGGAGTCAGTGAGCAGTACTTC.

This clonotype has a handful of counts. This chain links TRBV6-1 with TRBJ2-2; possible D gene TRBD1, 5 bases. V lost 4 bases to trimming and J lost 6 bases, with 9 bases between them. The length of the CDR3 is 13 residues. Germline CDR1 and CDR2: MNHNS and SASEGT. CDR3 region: CASSGQGAGELFF. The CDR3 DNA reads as TGTGCCAGCAGTGGGCAGGGTGCCGGGGAGCTGTTTTTT.

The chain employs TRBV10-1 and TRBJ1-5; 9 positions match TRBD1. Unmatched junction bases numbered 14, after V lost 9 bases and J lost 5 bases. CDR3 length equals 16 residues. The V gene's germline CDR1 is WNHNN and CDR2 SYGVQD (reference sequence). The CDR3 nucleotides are TGCGCCAGATACTCCGTTGACAGGGGGAGAGATCAGCCCCAGCATTTT. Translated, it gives CARYSVDRGRDQPQHF.

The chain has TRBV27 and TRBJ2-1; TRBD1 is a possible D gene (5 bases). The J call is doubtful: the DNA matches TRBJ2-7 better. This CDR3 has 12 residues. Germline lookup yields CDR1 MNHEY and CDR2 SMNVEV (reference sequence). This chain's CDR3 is CASGKTVYEQYF. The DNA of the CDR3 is TGTGCCAGCGGAAAGACAGTCTACGAGCAGTACTTC.

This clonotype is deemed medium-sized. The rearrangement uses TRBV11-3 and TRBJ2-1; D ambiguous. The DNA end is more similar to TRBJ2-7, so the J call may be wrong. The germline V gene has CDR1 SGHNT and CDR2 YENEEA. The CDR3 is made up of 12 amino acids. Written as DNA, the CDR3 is TGTGCCAGCAGCTTTAGGGACTACGAGCAGTACTTC. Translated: CASSFRDYEQYF.

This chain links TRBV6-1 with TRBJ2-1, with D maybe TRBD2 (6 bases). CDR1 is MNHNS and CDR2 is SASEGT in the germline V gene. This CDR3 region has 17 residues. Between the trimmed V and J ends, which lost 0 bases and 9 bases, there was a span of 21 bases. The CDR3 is CASSEAGVGRLGGEQFF. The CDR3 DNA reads TGTGCCAGCAGTGAAGCGGGCGTGGGAAGACTAGGCGGTGAGCAGTTCTTC.

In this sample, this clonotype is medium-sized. For the CDR3, the DNA is TGTGCCAGCAGTTATAACCAAGAGACCCAGTTCTTC. Amino acids: CASSYNQETQFF. V and J are TRBV6-1 and TRBJ2-5; D unresolved. The J call could be wrong; TRBJ2-1 is a better fit for the DNA end. This CDR3 spans 12 amino acids. Per the germline V gene, CDR1 is MNHNS and CDR2 is SASEGT.

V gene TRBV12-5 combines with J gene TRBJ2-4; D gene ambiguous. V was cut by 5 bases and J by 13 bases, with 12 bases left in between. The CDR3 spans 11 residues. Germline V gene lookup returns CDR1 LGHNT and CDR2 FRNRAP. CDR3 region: CASGQMMYQYF. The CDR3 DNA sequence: TGTGCTAGTGGTCAGATGATGTACCAGTACTTC.

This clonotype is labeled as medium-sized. In DNA form, the CDR3 reads TGTGCCAGCAGTGATTTCACCAGCCCCCTGTTTTTT. It specifies CASSDFTSPLFF. The V gene is TRBV27, the J gene TRBJ1-4; no clear D. The germline gives CDR1 MNHEY, CDR2 SMNVEV (reference sequence). The germline V and J ends were trimmed by 5 bases and 14 bases, with 15 bases remaining between them. The CDR3 runs to 12 residues. Full variable domain (outside the CDR3, taken from reference TRBV27 and TRBJ1-4): EAQVTQNPRYLITVTGKKLTVTCSQNMNHEYMSWYRQDPGLGLRQIYYSMNVEVTDKGDVPEGYKVSRKEKRNFPLILESPSPNQTSLYFCASSDFTSPLFFGSGTQLSVL.

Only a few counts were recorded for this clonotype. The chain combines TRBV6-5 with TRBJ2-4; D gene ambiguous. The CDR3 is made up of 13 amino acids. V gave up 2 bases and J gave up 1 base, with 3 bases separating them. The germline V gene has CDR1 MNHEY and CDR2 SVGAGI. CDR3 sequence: CASSYRAKNIQYF. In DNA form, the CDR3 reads TGTGCCAGCAGTTACAGGGCCAAAAACATTCAGTACTTC.

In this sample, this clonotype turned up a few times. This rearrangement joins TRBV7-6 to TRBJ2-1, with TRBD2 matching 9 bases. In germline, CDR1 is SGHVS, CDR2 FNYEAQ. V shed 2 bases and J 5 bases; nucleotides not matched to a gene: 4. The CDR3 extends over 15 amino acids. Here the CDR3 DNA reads TGTGCCAGCAGCTTACCGGGACTAGCAGACAATGAGCAGTTCTTC. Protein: CASSLPGLADNEQFF.

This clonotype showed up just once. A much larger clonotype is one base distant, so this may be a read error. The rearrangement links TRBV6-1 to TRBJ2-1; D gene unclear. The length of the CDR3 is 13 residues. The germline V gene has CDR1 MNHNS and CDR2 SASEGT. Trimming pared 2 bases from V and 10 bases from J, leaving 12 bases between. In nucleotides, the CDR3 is TGTGCCAGCAGTGAAAACTCTGGCTACGAGCAGTTCTTC. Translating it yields CASSENSGYEQFF.

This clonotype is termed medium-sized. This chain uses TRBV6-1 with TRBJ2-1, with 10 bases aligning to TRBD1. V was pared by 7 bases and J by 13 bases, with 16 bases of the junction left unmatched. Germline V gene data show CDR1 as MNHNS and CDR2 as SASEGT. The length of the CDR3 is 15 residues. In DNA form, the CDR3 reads TGTGCCAGCACCCTCTCGTCGACAGGGGGCAAGACCCAGTTCTTC. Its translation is CASTLSSTGGKTQFF.

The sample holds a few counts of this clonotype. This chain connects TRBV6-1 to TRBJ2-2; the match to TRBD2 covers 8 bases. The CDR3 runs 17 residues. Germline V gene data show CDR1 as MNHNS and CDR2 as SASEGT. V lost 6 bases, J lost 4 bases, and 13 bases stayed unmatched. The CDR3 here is CASSRRGAAGATGELFF. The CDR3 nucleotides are TGTGCCAGCAGCCGGAGGGGAGCAGCGGGAGCCACCGGGGAGCTGTTTTTT.

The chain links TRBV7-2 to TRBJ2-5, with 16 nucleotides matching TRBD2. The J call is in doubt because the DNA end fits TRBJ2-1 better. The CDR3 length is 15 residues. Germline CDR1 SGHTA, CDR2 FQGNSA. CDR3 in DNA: TGTGCCAGCAGCCCACCGGGACTAGCGGGAGGGGGGCAGTTCTTC. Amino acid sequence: CASSPPGLAGGGQFF.

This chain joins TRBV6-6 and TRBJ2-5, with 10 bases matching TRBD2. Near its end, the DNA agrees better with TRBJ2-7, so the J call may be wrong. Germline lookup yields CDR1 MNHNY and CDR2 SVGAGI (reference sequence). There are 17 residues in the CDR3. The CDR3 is CASSYSNLLAGAYEQYF. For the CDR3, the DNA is TGTGCCAGCAGTTACTCGAATCTTCTAGCGGGAGCCTACGAGCAGTACTTC.

CDR3 protein: CASIPPDRYNEQFF. The CDR3 nucleotides read TGTGCCAGCATCCCTCCGGACAGGTACAATGAGCAGTTCTTC. The gene calls are TRBV27 and TRBJ2-1; 7 bases line up with TRBD1. The V gene's germline CDR1 is MNHEY and CDR2 SMNVEV (reference sequence). V lost 7 bases to trimming and J lost 4 bases; unmatched junction nucleotides: 7. This CDR3 is 14 amino acids long.

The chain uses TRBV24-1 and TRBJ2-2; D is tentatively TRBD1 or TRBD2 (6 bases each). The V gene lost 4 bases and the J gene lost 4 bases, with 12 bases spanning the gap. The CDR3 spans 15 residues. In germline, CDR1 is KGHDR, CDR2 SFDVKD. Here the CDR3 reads CATSEGGLGTGELFF. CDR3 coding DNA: TGTGCCACCAGTGAAGGGGGGCTGGGCACCGGGGAGCTGTTTTTT.

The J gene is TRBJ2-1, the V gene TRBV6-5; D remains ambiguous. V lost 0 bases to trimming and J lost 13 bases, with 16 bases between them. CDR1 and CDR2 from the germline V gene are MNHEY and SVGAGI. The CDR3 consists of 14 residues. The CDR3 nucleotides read TGTGCCAGCAGTTACTCGATTACGGAAGAGACCCAGTTCTTC. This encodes CASSYSITEETQFF.

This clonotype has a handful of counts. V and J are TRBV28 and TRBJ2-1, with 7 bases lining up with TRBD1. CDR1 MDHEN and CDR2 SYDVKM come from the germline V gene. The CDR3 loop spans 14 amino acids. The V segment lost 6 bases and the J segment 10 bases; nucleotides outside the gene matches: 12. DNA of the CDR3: TGTGCCAGCAGAGGGGGCGTGCCTCCCTACGAGCAGTTCTTC. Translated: CASRGGVPPYEQFF.

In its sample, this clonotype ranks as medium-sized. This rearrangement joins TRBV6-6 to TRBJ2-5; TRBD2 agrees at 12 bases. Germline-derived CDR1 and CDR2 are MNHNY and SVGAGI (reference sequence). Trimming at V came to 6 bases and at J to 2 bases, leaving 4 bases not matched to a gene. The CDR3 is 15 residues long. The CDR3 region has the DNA TGTGCCAGCAGCTACGGACTAGCGGGGCAAGAGACCCAGTACTTC. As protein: CASSYGLAGQETQYF.

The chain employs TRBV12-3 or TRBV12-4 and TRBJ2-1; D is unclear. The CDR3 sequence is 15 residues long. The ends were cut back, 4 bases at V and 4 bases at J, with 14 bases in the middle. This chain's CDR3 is CASSSVHNGYNEQFF. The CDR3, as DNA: TGTGCCAGCAGTTCCGTCCACAACGGGTACAATGAGCAGTTCTTC.

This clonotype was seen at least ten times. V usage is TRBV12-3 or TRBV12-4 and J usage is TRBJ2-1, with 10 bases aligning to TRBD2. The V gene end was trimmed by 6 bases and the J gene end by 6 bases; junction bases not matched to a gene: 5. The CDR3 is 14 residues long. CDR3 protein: CASRLAGRFNEQFF. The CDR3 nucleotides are TGTGCCAGCAGACTAGCGGGGAGATTCAATGAGCAGTTCTTC.

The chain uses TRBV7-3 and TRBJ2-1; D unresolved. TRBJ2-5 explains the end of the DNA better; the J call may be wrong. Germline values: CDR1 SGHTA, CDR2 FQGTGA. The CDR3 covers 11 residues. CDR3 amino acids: CASSLQETQYF. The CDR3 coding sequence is TGTGCCAGCAGCCTCCAAGAGACCCAGTACTTC.

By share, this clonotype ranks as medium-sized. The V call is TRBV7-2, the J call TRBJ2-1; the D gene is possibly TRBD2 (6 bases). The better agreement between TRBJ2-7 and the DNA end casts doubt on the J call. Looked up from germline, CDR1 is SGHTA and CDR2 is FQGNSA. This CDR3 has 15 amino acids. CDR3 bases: TGTGCCAGCAGCTTAGAGATGGGGGGAAACTACGAGCAGTACTTC. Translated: CASSLEMGGNYEQYF.

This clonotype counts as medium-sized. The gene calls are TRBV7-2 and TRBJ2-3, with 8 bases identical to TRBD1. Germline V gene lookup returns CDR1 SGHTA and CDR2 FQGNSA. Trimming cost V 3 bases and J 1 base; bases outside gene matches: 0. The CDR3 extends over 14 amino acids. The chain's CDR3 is CASSLDRGTDTQYF. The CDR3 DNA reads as TGTGCCAGCAGCTTGGACAGGGGCACAGATACGCAGTATTTT.

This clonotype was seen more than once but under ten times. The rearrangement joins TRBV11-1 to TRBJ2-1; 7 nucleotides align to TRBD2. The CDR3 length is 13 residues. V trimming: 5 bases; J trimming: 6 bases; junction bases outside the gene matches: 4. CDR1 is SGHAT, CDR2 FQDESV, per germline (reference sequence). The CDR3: CASSTPGGNEQFF. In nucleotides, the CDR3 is TGTGCCAGCAGCACCCCGGGGGGCAATGAGCAGTTCTTC.

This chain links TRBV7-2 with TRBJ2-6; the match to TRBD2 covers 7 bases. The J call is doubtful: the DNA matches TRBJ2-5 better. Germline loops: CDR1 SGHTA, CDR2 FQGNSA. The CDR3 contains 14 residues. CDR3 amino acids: CASSSGLVGETQYF. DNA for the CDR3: TGTGCCAGCAGCTCTGGACTAGTCGGGGAGACCCAGTACTTC.